These T cell receptor beta chains were read from a single sample in a study of blood T cell repertoires in COVID-19. Sequencing was performed with immunoSEQ multiplex PCR; in TCRdb, only in-frame clones are kept and a portion is missing. The sample includes approximately 300,000 clones, approximately 92% seen only once; the top ten take about 6.8%. The specimen sequenced was peripheral blood. These receptors were collected from a woman aged 30 to 39 with COVID-19, enrolled during active disease. Each CDR3 is given with its conserved first and last residue. D genes are given only for firm matches. The listing skips clone size in some rows; elsewhere it reads once, few, many or a size class.

>TRBV28|TRBD2|TRBJ2-1|-
TGTGCCAGCAGCTCCACTAGCGGGAGCTCCTACAATGAGCAGTTCTTC
CASSSTSGSSYNEQFF
>TRBV2|TRBD1|TRBJ1-5|once
TGTGCCAGCAGAGGGGGACAGGGGGCGAATCAGCCCCAGCATTTT
CASRGGQGANQPQHF
>TRBV4-3|TRBD1|TRBJ1-6|-
TGCGCCAGCAGCGAGGAGGGACAGGGGTCTTCACCCCTCCACTTT
CASSEEGQGSSPLHF
>TRBV6-5|TRBD1|TRBJ1-5|-
TGTGCCACTCGGGGACAGGCAATTAGCAATCAGCCCCAGCATTTT
CATRGQAISNQPQHF
>TRBV6-5|TRBD1|TRBJ1-1|-
TGTGCCAGCAGTTATCTTCGAACAGGGGGGAGATCTGAAGCTTTCTTT
CASSYLRTGGRSEAFF
>TRBV18|-|TRBJ1-4|-
TGTGCCAGCTCATTCGGCTCAGCGCATGAAAAACTGTTTTTT
CASSFGSAHEKLFF
>TRBV25-1|-|TRBJ1-2|-
TGTGCCAGCAGTCCCCCCGGTCGGTATACCTATGGCTACACCTTC
CASSPPGRYTYGYTF
>TRBV15|-|TRBJ2-5|-
TGTGCCACCAGCAGAGGAGAGGTGGCGTACCAAGAGACCCAGTACTTC
CATSRGEVAYQETQYF
>TRBV24-1|-|TRBJ2-7|-
TGTGCCACCAGTGCCCAGGGGAAGAGCTACGAGCAGTACTTC
CATSAQGKSYEQYF
>TRBV30|-|TRBJ1-2|-
TGTGCCTGGACCCCTGTTTCAGCTAACTATGGCTACACCTTC
CAWTPVSANYGYTF
>TRBV19|-|TRBJ1-2|-
TGTGCCAGTAGTATAGTACCTGCTAATGGCTACACCTTC
CASSIVPANGYTF
>TRBV19|-|TRBJ1-1|once
TGTGCCAGTAGTCGTCCGGGGAACACTGAAGCTTTCTTT
CASSRPGNTEAFF
>TRBV28|TRBD2|TRBJ2-1|-
TGTGCCAGCAGTTTTATTGAGACTAGCGGGAGTAATGAGCAGTTCTTC
CASSFIETSGSNEQFF
>TRBV12-3/TRBV12-4|-|TRBJ2-7|once
TGTGCCAGCAGTTTAGGAGGAATCTACGAGCAGTACTTC
CASSLGGIYEQYF
>TRBV5-1|TRBD2|TRBJ2-3|-
TGCGCCAGCAGCCCCACGGAGCGGGAGAGGTCCACAGATACGCAGTATTTT
CASSPTERERSTDTQYF
>TRBV5-1|-|TRBJ2-4|-
TGCGCCAGCAGCTTGGGATCTAGGGCCAAAAACATTCAGTACTTC
CASSLGSRAKNIQYF
>TRBV6-7|TRBD1|TRBJ1-1|-
TGTGCCAGCAGTTACAGGGACAGGGGAGTGAACACTGAAGCTTTCTTT
CASSYRDRGVNTEAFF
>TRBV11-2|-|TRBJ2-5|-
TGTGCCAGCTGGAACGGAGGAGGGGAGACCCAGTACTTC
CASWNGGGETQYF
>TRBV4-2|TRBD1|TRBJ1-5|-
TGTGCCAGCAGCCAATCTACAGGGGGCTATAGCAATCAGCCCCAGCATTTT
CASSQSTGGYSNQPQHF
>TRBV6-1|-|TRBJ1-1|once
TGTGCCAGCAGTGAAGGGGTTTGGAGCACTGAAGCTTTCTTT
CASSEGVWSTEAFF
>TRBV5-8|TRBD1|TRBJ1-1|-
TGTGCCAGCAGCTACAGGGGGCGGCGCACTGAAGCTTTCTTT
CASSYRGRRTEAFF
>TRBV11-2|-|TRBJ2-7|-
TGTGCCAGCAGCACCCTTACGGACGAGCAGTACTTC
CASSTLTDEQYF
>TRBV6-5|-|TRBJ2-3|-
TGTGCCAGCAGCCGGACTTACACAGATACGCAGTATTTT
CASSRTYTDTQYF